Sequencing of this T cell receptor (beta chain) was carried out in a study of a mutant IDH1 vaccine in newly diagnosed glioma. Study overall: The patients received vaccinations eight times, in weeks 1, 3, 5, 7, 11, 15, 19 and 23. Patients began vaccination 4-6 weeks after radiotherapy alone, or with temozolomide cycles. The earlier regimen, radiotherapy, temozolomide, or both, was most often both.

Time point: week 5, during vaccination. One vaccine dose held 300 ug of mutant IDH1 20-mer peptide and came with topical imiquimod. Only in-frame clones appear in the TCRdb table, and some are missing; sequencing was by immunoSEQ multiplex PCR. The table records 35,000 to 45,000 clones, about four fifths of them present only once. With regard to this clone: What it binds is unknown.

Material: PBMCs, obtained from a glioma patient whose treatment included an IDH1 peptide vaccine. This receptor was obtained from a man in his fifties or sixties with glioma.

The CDR3, as DNA: TGTGCCAGCAGCCGTATGGGTGGCAATCAGCCCCAGCATTTT. It codes for CASSRMGGNQPQHF. The chain has TRBV7-2 and TRBJ1-5; D is unresolved. The CDR3 consists of 14 residues. Germline-derived CDR1 and CDR2 are SGHTA and FQGNSA. V was shortened by 5 bases and J by 2 bases, with 10 bases between the two germline ends.